This T cell receptor beta chain was documented in a study of naive and memory T cell subsets. Reverse transcription of blood and skin TCR RNA was primed at alpha and beta constant regions. Ligated cDNA underwent four rounds of PCR with nested alpha and beta constant region primers and SP2. Using its own MiXCR run on the 5' RACE reads, TCRdb lists one record per CDR3 protein. The sample lists under 25,000 distinct CDR3 sequences, 4% to 5% occurring once. In this sample, this clonotype turned up many times. The V gene's germline CDR1 is SQVTM and CDR2 ANQGSEA. V was cut by 4 bases and J by 0 bases, with 16 bases left in between. The CDR3 spans 16 residues. Whole blood, around 2.5 ml, came from adult healthy volunteers.

This sequence was found in a male donor in good health. The V and J genes are TRBV29-1 and TRBJ2-1; the D gene is possibly TRBD2 (6 bases). This CDR3 reads CSVVRGSGNSYNEQFF. The CDR3 DNA sequence: TGCAGCGTTGTTCGTGGTAGCGGCAACTCCTACAATGAGCAGTTCTTC.